Detailed here is one T cell receptor beta chain. Patients from Seattle were sampled longitudinally, starting during active infection. The V segment lost 1 base and the J segment 0 bases; nucleotides outside the gene matches: 14. Per germline, CDR1 LNHNV and CDR2 YYDKDF (reference sequence). This CDR3 is 20 amino acids long. The data stem from a study of blood T cell repertoires in COVID-19. Per the original data handling: Counts of nucleated cells, estimated from reference gene primer amplification, were obtained. Here immunoSEQ multiplex PCR was the method, and the copy in TCRdb shows in-frame clones only, minus some. From that table come the V and J calls and clone size; the DNA was used to work out D and trimming. The data show 150,000 to 200,000 clones, over 80% seen once.

The sequenced sample consisted of peripheral blood. The chain joins TRBV15 to TRBJ2-3; 9 positions match TRBD2. The sequence derives from a young man with COVID-19, enrolled during active disease. The DNA of the CDR3 is TGTGCCACCAGCAGAGGACCAGCGGGAGGCATCTTAACTAGCACAGATACGCAGTATTTT. Its translation is CATSRGPAGGILTSTDTQYF.